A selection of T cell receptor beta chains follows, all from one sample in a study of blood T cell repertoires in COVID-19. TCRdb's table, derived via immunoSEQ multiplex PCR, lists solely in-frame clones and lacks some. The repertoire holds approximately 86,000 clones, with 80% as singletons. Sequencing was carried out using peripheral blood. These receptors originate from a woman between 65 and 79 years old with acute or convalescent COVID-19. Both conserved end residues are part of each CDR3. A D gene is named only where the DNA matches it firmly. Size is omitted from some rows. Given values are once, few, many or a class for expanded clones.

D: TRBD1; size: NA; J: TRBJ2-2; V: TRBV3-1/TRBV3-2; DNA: TGTGCCAGCAGCCAAATCAGGGGGCTCCCCGGGGAGCTGTTTTTT; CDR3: CASSQIRGLPGELFF
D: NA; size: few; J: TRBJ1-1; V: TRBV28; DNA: TGTGCCAGCAGTACAGGGACCACCCACGAAGCTTTCTTT; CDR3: CASSTGTTHEAFF
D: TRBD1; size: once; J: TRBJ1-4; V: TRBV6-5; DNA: TGTGCCAGCAGTTTGACAGGGGGTTCCTTGAATGAAAAACTGTTTTTT; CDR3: CASSLTGGSLNEKLFF
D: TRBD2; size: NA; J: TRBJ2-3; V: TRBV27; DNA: TGTGCCAGCAGTTTATCGGCTCCAGCGGGGGGGTATACAGATACGCAGTATTTT; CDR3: CASSLSAPAGGYTDTQYF
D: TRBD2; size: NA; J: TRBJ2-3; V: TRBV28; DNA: TGTGCCAGCAGTTTGAATAGCGGGGGCACAGATACGCAGTATTTT; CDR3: CASSLNSGGTDTQYF
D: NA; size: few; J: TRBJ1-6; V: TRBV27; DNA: TGTGCCAGCAAGGGAGCAGATAATTCACCCCTCCACTTT; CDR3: CASKGADNSPLHF
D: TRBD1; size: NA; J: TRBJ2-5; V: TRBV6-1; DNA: TGTGCCAGCAGTCACACAGGGGCGGGAGAGACCCAGTACTTC; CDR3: CASSHTGAGETQYF
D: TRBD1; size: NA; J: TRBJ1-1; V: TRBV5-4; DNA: TGTGCCAGCAGTTTCGACAGGGACCACACTGAAGCTTTCTTT; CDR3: CASSFDRDHTEAFF
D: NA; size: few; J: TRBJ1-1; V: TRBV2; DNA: TGTGCCAGCAGTGAAGCGACGGGAAACACTGAAGCTTTCTTT; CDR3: CASSEATGNTEAFF
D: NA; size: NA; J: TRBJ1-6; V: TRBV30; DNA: TGTGCCTGGAGTACGGGACACGGCCCGGGTTCACCCCTCCACTTT; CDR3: CAWSTGHGPGSPLHF
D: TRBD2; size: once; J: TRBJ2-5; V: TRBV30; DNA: TGTGCCTGGGGGGGGGTAGCGGGGGGGCTAGGGCAAGAGACCCAGTACTTC; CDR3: CAWGGVAGGLGQETQYF
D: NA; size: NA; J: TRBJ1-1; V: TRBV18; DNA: TGTGCCAGCTCACGGGCAGGTGAAGCTTTCTTT; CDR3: CASSRAGEAFF
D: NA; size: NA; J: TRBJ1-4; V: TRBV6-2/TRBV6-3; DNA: TGTGCCAGCAGTAGGACCAGAGCACGAGGGGAAAAACTGTTTTTT; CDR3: CASSRTRARGEKLFF
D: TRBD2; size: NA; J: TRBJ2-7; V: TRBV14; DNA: TGTGCCAGCAGCCAAGGTAGCGGGAGCTATTTTGGGAGGTCCTACGAGCAGTACTTC; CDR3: CASSQGSGSYFGRSYEQYF
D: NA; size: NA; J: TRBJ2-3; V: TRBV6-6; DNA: TGTGCCAGCAGCCGACAGACAGCGACAGATACGCAGTATTTT; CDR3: CASSRQTATDTQYF
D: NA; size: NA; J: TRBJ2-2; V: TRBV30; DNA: TGTGCCTGGAGTCTTGCGAACACCGGGGAGCTGTTTTTT; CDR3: CAWSLANTGELFF
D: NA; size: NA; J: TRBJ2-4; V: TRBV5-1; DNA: TGCGCCAGCAGCTTGGAGGGAGGTCGGGCCAAAAACATTCAGTACTTC; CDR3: CASSLEGGRAKNIQYF
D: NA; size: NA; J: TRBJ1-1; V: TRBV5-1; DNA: TGCGCCAGCAGCTTGGAAGGGGTCATGAACACTGAAGCTTTCTTT; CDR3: CASSLEGVMNTEAFF
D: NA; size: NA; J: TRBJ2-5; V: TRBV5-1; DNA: TGCGCCAGCGCCCTGTTTAGACGGAGGGAACAGGAGACCCAGTACTTC; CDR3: CASALFRRREQETQYF
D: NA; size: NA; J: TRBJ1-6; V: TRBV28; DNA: TGTGCCAGCAGTTTACTCGGGGGGGGATCACCCCTCCACTTT; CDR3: CASSLLGGGSPLHF
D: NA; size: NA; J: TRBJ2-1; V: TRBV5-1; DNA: TGCGCCAGCAGCACACCCCCCCCGGGGGGCCCCGACAATGAGCAGTTCTTC; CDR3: CASSTPPPGGPDNEQFF
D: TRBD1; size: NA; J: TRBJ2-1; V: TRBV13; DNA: TGTGCCAGCAGCACCCTACTGGCGGACAGGGACAATGAGCAGTTCTTC; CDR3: CASSTLLADRDNEQFF
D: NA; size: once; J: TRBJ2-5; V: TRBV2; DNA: TGTGCCAGCAAAAACAGGCAGCCACAAGAGACCCAGTACTTC; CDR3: CASKNRQPQETQYF
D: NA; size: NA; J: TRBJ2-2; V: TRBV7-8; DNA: TGTGCCAGCAGCTTAGATACAGGGCACAACGGGGAGCTGTTTTTT; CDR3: CASSLDTGHNGELFF
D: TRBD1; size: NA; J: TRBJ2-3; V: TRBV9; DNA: TGTGCCAGCAGCGGAGGACAGGACACAGATACGCAGTATTTT; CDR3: CASSGGQDTDTQYF
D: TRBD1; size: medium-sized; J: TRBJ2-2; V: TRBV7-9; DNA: TGTGCCAGCAGCCCATTTCAGGGGGCGAACACCGGGGAGCTGTTTTTT; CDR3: CASSPFQGANTGELFF
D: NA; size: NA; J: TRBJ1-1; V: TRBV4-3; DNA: TGCGCCAGCAGCCAAGTCGGAGCTAACACTGAAGCTTTCTTT; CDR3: CASSQVGANTEAFF